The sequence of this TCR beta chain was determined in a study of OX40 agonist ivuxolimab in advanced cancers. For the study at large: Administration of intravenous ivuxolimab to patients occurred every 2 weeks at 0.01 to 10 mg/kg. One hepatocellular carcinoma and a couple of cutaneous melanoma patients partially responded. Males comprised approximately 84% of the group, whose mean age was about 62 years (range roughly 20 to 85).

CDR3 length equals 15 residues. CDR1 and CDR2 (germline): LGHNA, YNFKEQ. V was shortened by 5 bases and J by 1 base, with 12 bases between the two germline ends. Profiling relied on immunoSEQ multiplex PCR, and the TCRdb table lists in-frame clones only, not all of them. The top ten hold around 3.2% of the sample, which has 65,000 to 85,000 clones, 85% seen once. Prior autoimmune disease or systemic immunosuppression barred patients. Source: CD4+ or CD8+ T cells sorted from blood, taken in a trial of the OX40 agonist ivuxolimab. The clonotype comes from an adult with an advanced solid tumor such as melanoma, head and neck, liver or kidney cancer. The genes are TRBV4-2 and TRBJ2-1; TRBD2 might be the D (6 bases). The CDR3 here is CASSGGAPSYNEQFF. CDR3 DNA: TGTGCCAGCAGCGGCGGGGCTCCTTCCTACAATGAGCAGTTCTTC.